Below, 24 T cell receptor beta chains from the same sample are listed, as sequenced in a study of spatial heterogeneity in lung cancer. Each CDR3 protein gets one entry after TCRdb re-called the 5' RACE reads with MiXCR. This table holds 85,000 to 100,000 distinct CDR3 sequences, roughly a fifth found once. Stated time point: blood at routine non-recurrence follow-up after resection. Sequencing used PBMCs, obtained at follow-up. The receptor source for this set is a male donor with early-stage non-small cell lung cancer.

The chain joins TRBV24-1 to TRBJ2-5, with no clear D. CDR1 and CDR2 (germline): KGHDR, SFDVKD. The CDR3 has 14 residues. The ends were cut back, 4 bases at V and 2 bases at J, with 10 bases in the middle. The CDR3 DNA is TGTGCCACCAGTGACTTCGACAAGCAAGAGACCCAGTACTTC. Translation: CATSDFDKQETQYF.

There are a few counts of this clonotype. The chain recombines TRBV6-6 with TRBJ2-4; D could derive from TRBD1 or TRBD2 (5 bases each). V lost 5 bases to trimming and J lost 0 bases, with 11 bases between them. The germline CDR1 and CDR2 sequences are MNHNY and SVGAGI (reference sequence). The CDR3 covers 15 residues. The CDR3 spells CASSREGTAKNIQYF. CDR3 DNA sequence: TGTGCCAGCAGTCGCGAAGGGACAGCCAAAAACATTCAGTACTTC.

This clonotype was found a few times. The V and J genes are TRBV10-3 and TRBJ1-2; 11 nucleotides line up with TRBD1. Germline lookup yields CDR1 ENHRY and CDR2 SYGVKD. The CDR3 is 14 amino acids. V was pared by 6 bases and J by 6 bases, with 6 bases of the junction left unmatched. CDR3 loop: CAISGQGAVNGYTF. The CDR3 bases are TGTGCCATCAGCGGACAGGGGGCAGTTAATGGCTACACCTTC.

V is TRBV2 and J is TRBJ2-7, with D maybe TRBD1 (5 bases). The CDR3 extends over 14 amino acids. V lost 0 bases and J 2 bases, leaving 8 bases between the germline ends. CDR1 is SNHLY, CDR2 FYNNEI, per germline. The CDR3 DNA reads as TGTGCCAGCAGTGAAGCTGGCAGGGCCTACGAGCAGTACGTC. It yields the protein CASSEAGRAYEQYV.

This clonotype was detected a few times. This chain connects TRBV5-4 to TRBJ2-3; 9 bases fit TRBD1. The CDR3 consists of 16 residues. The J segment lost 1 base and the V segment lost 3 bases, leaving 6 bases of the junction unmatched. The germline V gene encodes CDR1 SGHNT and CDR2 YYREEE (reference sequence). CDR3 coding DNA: TGTGCCAGCAGCTCCCAAAGGACAGGGGGCACAGATACGCAGTATTTT. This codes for CASSSQRTGGTDTQYF.

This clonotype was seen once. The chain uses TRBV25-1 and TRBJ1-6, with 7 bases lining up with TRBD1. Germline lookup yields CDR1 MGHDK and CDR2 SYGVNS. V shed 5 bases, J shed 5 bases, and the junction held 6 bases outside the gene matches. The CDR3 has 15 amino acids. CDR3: CASSQFDRDNSPLHF. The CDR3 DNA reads TGTGCCAGCAGTCAATTTGACAGGGATAATTCACCCCTCCACTTT.

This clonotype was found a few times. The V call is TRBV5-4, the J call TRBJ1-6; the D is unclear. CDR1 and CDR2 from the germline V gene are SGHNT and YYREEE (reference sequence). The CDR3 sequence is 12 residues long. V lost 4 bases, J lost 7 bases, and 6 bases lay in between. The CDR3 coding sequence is TGTGCCAGCAGCCCGATCAATTCACCCCTCCACTTT. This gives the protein CASSPINSPLHF.

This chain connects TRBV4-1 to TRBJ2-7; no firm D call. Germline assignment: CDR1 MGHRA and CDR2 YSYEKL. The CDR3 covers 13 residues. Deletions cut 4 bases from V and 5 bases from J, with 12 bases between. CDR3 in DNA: TGCGCCAGCAGCCCCACTTACGGCCACGAGCAGTACTTC. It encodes CASSPTYGHEQYF.

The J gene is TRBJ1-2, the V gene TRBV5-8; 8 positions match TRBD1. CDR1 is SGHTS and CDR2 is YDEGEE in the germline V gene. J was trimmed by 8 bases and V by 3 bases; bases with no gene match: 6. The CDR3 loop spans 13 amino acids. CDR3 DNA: TGTGCCAGCAGCTGGGACAGGACGAGAGGCTACACCTTC. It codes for CASSWDRTRGYTF.

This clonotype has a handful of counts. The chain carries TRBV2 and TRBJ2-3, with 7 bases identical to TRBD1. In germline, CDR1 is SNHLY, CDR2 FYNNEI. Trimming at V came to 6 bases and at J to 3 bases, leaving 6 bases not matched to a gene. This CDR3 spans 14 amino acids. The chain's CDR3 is CASRVLTGTDTQYF. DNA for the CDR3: TGTGCCAGCAGAGTTTTGACAGGGACAGATACGCAGTATTTT.

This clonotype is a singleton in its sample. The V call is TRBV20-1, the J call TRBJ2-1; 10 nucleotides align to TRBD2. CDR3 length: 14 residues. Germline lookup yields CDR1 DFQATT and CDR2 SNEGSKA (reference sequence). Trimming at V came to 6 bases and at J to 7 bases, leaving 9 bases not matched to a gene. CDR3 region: CSAADGSGRNEQFF. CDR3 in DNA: TGCAGTGCCGCAGACGGTAGCGGGAGGAATGAGCAGTTCTTC.

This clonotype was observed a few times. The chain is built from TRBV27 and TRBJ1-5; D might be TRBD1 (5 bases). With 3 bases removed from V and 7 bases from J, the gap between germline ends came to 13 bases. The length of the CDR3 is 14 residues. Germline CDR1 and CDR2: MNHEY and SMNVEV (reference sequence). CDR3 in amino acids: CASSFEGQGQPQHF. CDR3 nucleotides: TGTGCCAGCAGTTTTGAGGGGCAGGGACAGCCCCAGCATTTT.

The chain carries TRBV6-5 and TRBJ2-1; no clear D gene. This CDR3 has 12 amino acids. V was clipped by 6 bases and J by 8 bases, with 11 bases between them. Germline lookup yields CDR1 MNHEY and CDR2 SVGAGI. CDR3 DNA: TGTGCCAGCAGCCCACGTGGCTATGAGCAGTTCTTC. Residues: CASSPRGYEQFF.

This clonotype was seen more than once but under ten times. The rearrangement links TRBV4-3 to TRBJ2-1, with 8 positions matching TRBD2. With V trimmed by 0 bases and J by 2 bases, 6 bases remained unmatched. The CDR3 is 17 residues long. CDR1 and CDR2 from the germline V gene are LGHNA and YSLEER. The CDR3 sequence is CASSQDLGAGAYNEQFF. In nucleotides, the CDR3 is TGCGCCAGCAGCCAAGATCTCGGAGCGGGGGCCTACAATGAGCAGTTCTTC.

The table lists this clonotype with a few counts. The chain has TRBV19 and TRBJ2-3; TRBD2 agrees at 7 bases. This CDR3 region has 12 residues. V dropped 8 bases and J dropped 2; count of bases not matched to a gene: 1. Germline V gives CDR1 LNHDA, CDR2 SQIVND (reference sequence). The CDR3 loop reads CASRGDTDTQYF. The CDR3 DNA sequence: TGTGCCAGTCGGGGGGACACAGATACGCAGTATTTT.

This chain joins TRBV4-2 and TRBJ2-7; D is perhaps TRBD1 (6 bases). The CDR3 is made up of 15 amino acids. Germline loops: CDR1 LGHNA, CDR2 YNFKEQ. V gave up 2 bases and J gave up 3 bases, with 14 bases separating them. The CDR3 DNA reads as TGTGCCAGCAGCCAATTCAAGGGGGTAGGCTACGAGCAGTACTTC. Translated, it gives CASSQFKGVGYEQYF.

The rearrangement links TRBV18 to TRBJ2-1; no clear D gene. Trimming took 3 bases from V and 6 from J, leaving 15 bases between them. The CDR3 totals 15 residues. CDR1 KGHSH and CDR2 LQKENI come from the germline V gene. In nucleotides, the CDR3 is TGTGCCAGCTCACCCCGGCAGCCTCCGGGCAATGAGCAGTTCTTC. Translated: CASSPRQPPGNEQFF.

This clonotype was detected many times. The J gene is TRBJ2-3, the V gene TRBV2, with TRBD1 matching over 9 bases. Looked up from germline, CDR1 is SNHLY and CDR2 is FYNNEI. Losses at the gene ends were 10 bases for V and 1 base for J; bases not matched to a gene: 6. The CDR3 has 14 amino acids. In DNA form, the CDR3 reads TGTGCCACCAAGGGGGACAGGGGCACAGATACGCAGTATTTT. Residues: CATKGDRGTDTQYF. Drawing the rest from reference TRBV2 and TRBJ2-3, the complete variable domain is EPEVTQTPSHQVTQMGQEVILRCVPISNHLYFYWYRQILGQKVEFLVSFYNNEISEKSEIFDDQFSVERPDGSNFTLKIRSTKLEDSAMYFCATKGDRGTDTQYFGPGTRLTVL.

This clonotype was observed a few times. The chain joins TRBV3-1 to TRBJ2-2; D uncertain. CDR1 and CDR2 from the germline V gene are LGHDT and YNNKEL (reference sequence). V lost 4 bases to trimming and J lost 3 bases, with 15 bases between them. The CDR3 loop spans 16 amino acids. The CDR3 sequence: CASSLSESYDTGELFF. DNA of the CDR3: TGTGCCAGCAGCCTTAGTGAGTCTTACGACACCGGGGAGCTGTTTTTT.

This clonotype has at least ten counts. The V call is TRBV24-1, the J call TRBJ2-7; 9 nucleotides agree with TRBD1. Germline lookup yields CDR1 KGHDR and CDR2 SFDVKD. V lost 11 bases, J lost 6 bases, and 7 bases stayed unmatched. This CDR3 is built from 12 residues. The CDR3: CAIGQGRGEQYF. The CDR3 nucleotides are TGTGCCATTGGACAGGGGCGCGGCGAGCAGTACTTC.

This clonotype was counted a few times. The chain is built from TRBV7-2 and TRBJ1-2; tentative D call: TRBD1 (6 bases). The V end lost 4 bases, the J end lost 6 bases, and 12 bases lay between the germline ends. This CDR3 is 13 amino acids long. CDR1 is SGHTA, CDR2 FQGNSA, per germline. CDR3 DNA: TGTGCCAGCAGCTGGGGGCCGGGGGATGGCTACACCTTC. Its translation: CASSWGPGDGYTF.

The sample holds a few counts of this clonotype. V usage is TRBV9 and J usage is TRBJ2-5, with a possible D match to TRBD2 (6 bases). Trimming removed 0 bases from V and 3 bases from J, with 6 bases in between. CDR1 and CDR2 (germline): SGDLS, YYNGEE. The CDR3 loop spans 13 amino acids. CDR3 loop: CASSVGLEETQYF. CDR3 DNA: TGTGCCAGCAGCGTAGGACTAGAAGAGACCCAGTACTTC.

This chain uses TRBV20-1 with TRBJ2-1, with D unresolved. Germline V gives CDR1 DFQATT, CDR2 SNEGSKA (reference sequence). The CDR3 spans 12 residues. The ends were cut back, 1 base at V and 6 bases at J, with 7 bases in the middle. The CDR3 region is CSARADGNEQFF. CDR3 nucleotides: TGCAGTGCTAGAGCGGACGGCAATGAGCAGTTCTTC.

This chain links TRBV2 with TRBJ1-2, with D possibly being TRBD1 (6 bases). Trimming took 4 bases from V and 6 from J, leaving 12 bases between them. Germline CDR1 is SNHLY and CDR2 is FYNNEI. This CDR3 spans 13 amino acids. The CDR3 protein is CASSVHREDGYTF. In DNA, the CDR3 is TGTGCCAGCAGTGTGCACAGGGAGGATGGCTACACCTTC.